This T cell receptor beta chain was observed in a study of T cells after yellow fever vaccination. TCRdb fed the 5' RACE reads into MiXCR, producing one record per CDR3 protein. The sample yields 120,000 or so distinct CDR3 sequences, roughly 15% seen once. CDR3 length: 15 residues. After removal of 3 bases from V and 7 bases from J, the junction contained 8 bases not matched to a gene. The germline V gene encodes CDR1 KGHDR and CDR2 SFDVKD. This rearrangement joins TRBV24-1 to TRBJ2-1, with TRBD1 matching 7 bases. The material was CD8+ T cells sorted from PBMCs, obtained 5 days after the yellow fever booster vaccination. The receptor was isolated from a man younger than 35 who received the YFV17D yellow fever vaccine. The CDR3 DNA reads as TGTGCCACCAGTGATAGACAGGGCCAGGTGAATGAGCAGTTCTTC. Protein: CATSDRQGQVNEQFF.